The 17 T cell receptor beta chains below were found in one sample sequenced in a study of CD4+ T cells in melanoma. Method: immunoSEQ multiplex PCR; TCRdb's copy keeps in-frame clones and lacks some. The table includes 15,000 to 20,000 clones, roughly 80% detected once. Sample: cells from a culture (not recorded whether cultured in vitro). The receptors stem from a human donor with melanoma.

The sample holds a few counts of this clone. The chain is built from TRBV11-1 and TRBJ2-7, with TRBD1 matching over 7 bases. CDR1 and CDR2 from the germline V gene are SGHAT and FQDESV (reference sequence). This CDR3 has 14 amino acids. The V and J ends lost 5 bases and 3 bases, in that order; junction bases with no gene match: 7. The CDR3 spells CASSVGQRVYEQYF. The DNA of the CDR3 is TGTGCCAGCAGCGTGGGACAGAGAGTCTACGAGCAGTACTTC.

The rearrangement uses TRBV5-4 and TRBJ2-1, with TRBD2 matching 10 bases. CDR3 size: 17 residues. Germline-derived CDR1 and CDR2 are SGHNT and YYREEE (reference sequence). J was trimmed by 5 bases and V by 4 bases; bases with no gene match: 12. The DNA of the CDR3 is TGTGCCAGCAGCCCATCCTTAGCGGGGGGACGGAACAATGAGCAGTTCTTC. Translated: CASSPSLAGGRNNEQFF.

The chain combines TRBV5-1 with TRBJ1-5, with D maybe TRBD1 (6 bases). The V and J ends lost 2 bases and 10 bases respectively, with 16 bases between them. Looked up from germline, CDR1 is SGHRS and CDR2 is YFSETQ. This CDR3 region has 14 residues. Written as DNA, the CDR3 is TGCGCCAGCAGCTTAGTACAGGGCGCTCGACCCCAGCATTTT. Translating gives CASSLVQGARPQHF.

The rearrangement joins TRBV19 to TRBJ1-6; D remains ambiguous. Trimming removed 5 bases at V and 7 bases at J, with 18 bases between. Germline V gives CDR1 LNHDA, CDR2 SQIVND (reference sequence). The CDR3 covers 16 residues. The CDR3 is CASSSFGRGSNSPLHF. The CDR3 region has the DNA TGTGCCAGTAGTTCTTTTGGTCGGGGTAGCAATTCACCCCTCCACTTT.

V usage is TRBV12-5 and J usage is TRBJ2-1; a weak D match, TRBD2 (5 bases). V was shortened by 0 bases and J by 5 bases, with 11 bases between the two germline ends. The CDR3 covers 15 residues. Germline CDR1 is LGHNT and CDR2 is FRNRAP. CDR3 loop: CASGLVLGPHNEQFF. In DNA, the CDR3 is TGTGCTAGTGGTTTGGTACTAGGACCCCACAATGAGCAGTTCTTC.

The V gene is TRBV2, the J gene TRBJ2-2; perhaps TRBD1 as D (6 bases). The CDR3 sequence is 15 residues long. The V and J ends lost 3 bases and 3 bases respectively, with 11 bases between them. Germline V gene lookup returns CDR1 SNHLY and CDR2 FYNNEI. CDR3: CASSERTAYTGELFF. CDR3 sequence (DNA): TGTGCCAGCAGTGAGCGGACAGCCTACACCGGGGAGCTGTTTTTT.

This clone has more than one count but fewer than ten. In DNA form, the CDR3 reads TGTGCCAGCAGCTTAGTGCAGGGCTCGGCTGGAAACACCATATATTTT. Residues: CASSLVQGSAGNTIYF. This sequence joins TRBV11-2 and TRBJ1-3; TRBD1 is a possible D gene (5 bases). Per germline, CDR1 SGHAT and CDR2 FQNNGV. This CDR3 comprises 16 residues. Trimming took off 1 base at V and 2 bases at J, with 12 bases between the two ends.

The chain recombines TRBV28 with TRBJ2-2; 10 nucleotides line up with TRBD2. The germline V gene has CDR1 MDHEN and CDR2 SYDVKM. The V and J ends lost 6 bases and 6 bases, in that order; junction bases with no gene match: 4. This CDR3 spans 14 amino acids. DNA for the CDR3: TGTGCCAGCAGAGTAAGCGGGAGGGCCGGGGAGCTGTTTTTT. Translation: CASRVSGRAGELFF.

The chain carries TRBV5-1 and TRBJ2-5; D possibly corresponds to TRBD1 (6 bases). Germline V gives CDR1 SGHRS, CDR2 YFSETQ. This CDR3 region has 13 residues. With 0 bases removed from V and 7 bases from J, the gap between germline ends came to 10 bases. DNA for the CDR3: TGCGCCAGCAGCTTGGACAGGGAAGGGACCCAGTACTTC. This gives the protein CASSLDREGTQYF.

The chain has TRBV2 and TRBJ2-1; TRBD1 is a possible D gene (7 bases). Trimming stripped 6 bases from V and 7 bases from J, with 16 bases between. CDR3 length: 14 amino acids. Germline V gene lookup returns CDR1 SNHLY and CDR2 FYNNEI. CDR3 residues: CASRRDSRENEQFF. The DNA of the CDR3 is TGTGCCAGCAGAAGGGACAGCCGGGAGAATGAGCAGTTCTTC.

The chain recombines TRBV9 with TRBJ2-1; TRBD2 is a possible D gene (5 bases). The CDR3 consists of 17 residues. V lost 3 bases, J lost 0 bases, and 16 bases lay in between. Germline CDR1 is SGDLS and CDR2 is YYNGEE. CDR3 sequence: CASSAWLWTDSYNEQFF. CDR3 in DNA: TGTGCCAGCAGCGCTTGGCTTTGGACTGACTCCTACAATGAGCAGTTCTTC.

This clone was seen only once. The CDR3, as DNA: TGTGCCAGCAGCTTAGGGGACAGGGTTGGGTCTGGAAACACCATATATTTT. It translates to CASSLGDRVGSGNTIYF. V and J are TRBV7-8 and TRBJ1-3; TRBD1 agrees at 9 bases. The CDR3 covers 17 residues. Trimming at V came to 1 base and at J to 1 base, leaving 5 bases not matched to a gene. Germline CDR1 reads SGHVS; CDR2 reads FQNEAQ.

This clone has only a few counts. This chain links TRBV15 with TRBJ2-3; either TRBD1 or TRBD2 may supply D (5 bases each). CDR3 length: 18 residues. V was shortened by 0 bases and J by 4 bases, with 20 bases between the two germline ends. Germline CDR1 LNHNV, CDR2 YYDKDF (reference sequence). CDR3 nucleotide sequence: TGTGCCACCAGCAGAGATCTTGGGGTGGGCCGGGGCGCAGATACGCAGTATTTT. Translating gives CATSRDLGVGRGADTQYF.

The J gene is TRBJ1-2, the V gene TRBV5-6, with unresolved D. The germline V gene encodes CDR1 SGHDT and CDR2 YYEEEE. Trimming shortened V by 6 bases and J by 8 bases, and 20 bases separated the two germline ends. This CDR3 is built from 14 residues. DNA for the CDR3: TGTGCCAGCACCTCAGACCCGTCCGCCGTAGGCTACACCTTC. Its translation is CASTSDPSAVGYTF.

This chain joins TRBV7-3 and TRBJ1-1, with no clear D. This CDR3 has 13 residues. Looked up from germline, CDR1 is SGHTA and CDR2 is FQGTGA. V gave up 6 bases and J gave up 5 bases, with 13 bases separating them. CDR3 in DNA: TGTGCCAGCAGTAACGAGGTTGGAACTGAAGCTTTCTTT. It translates to CASSNEVGTEAFF.

The J gene is TRBJ1-6, the V gene TRBV6-5; 7 nucleotides line up with TRBD1. This CDR3 contains 15 residues. V gave up 7 bases and J gave up 10 bases; unmatched junction bases: 13. Germline V gives CDR1 MNHEY, CDR2 SVGAGI. Here the CDR3 DNA reads TGTGCCAGCACCCTGCGTCAGGGGGTTCGGTCACCCCTCCACTTT. Translating gives CASTLRQGVRSPLHF.

The V gene is TRBV7-9, the J gene TRBJ1-6, with D hard to call. The V and J ends lost 3 bases and 2 bases respectively, with 5 bases between them. The CDR3 spans 14 residues. Germline CDR1 SEHNR, CDR2 FQNEAQ (reference sequence). This CDR3 reads CASSFSAYNSPLHF. The CDR3 DNA sequence: TGTGCCAGCAGCTTCAGTGCCTATAATTCACCCCTCCACTTT.